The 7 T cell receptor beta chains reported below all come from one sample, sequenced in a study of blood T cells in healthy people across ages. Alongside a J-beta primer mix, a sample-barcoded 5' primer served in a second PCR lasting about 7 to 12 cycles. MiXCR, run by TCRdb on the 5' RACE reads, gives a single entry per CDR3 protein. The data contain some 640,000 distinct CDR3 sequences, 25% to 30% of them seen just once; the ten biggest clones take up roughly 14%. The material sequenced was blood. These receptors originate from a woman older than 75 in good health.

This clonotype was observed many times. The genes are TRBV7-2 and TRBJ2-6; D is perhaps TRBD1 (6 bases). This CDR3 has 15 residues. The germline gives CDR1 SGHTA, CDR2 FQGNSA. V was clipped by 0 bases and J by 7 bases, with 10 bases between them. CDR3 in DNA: TGTGCCAGCAGCTTAGCGACAGGCAGAGCCAACGTCCTGACTTTC. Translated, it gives CASSLATGRANVLTF.

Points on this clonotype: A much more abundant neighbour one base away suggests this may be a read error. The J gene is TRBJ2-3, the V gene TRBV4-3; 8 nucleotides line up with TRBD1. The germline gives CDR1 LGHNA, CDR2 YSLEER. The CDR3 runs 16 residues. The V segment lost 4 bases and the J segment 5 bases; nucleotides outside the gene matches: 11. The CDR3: CASSPRTGSVVDTQYF. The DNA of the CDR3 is TGCGCCAGCAGCCCTCGGACAGGGAGTGTAGTAGATACGCAGTATTTT.

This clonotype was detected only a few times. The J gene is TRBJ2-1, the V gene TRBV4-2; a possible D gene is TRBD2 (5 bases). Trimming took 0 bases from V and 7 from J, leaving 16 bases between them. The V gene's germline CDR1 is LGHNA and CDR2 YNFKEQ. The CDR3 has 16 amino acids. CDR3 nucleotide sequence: TGTGCCAGCAGCCAAGATTGGCTAGCCACAGAGAATGAGCAGTTCTTC. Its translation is CASSQDWLATENEQFF.

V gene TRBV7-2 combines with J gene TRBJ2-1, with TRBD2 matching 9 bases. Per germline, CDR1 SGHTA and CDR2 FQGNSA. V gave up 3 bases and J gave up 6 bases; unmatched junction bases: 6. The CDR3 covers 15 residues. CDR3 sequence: CASSFGGGGANEQFF. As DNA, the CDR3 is TGTGCCAGCAGCTTTGGGGGCGGGGGGGCCAATGAGCAGTTCTTC. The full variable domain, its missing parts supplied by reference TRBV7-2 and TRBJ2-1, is GAGVSQSPSNKVTEKGKDVELRCDPISGHTALYWYRQSLGQGLEFLIYFQGNSAPDKSGLPSDRFSAERTGGSVSTLTIQRTQQEDSAVYLCASSFGGGGANEQFFGPGTRLTVL.

The CDR3 protein is CSARGVTSGTSSNEQFF. DNA of the CDR3: TGCAGTGCTAGAGGAGTAACTAGCGGGACCTCGTCGAATGAGCAGTTCTTC. The chain joins TRBV20-1 to TRBJ2-1; 10 bases line up with TRBD2. V lost 1 base, J lost 7 bases, and 13 bases stayed unmatched. Germline V gives CDR1 DFQATT, CDR2 SNEGSKA (reference sequence). The CDR3 is made up of 17 amino acids.

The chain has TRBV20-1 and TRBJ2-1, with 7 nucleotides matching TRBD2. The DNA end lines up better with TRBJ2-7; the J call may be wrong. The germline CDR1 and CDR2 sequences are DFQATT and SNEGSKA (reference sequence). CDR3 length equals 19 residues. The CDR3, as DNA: TGCAGTGCTAGAGATCAACCAGCGGGAAGGCATCGGTCCTACAATGAGCAGTACTTC. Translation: CSARDQPAGRHRSYNEQYF.

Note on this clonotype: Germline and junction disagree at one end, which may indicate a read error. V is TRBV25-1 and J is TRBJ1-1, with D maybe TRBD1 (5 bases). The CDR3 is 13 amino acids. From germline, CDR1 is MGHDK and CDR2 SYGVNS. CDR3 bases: TGTGCCAGCAGTGCAAGTCTGGACACTGGAGCTTTCTTT. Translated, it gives CASSASLDTGAFF.